Below are 8 T cell receptor beta chains sequenced from a single sample in a study of cytomegalovirus exposure and HLA in healthy donors. PCR involved 60 Vbeta and 13 Jbeta primers. Sequencing was performed with immunoSEQ multiplex PCR; in TCRdb, only in-frame clones are kept and a portion is missing. The table lists about 150,000 clones, more than 75% of them singletons. The sequenced sample was PBMCs. All receptors derive from a woman in her fifties or sixties in good health and CMV-seropositive.

This clone was found once. The chain couples TRBV7-9 to TRBJ2-1; 9 bases fit TRBD2. The length of the CDR3 is 19 residues. V gave up 4 bases and J gave up 0 bases; unmatched junction bases: 13. Germline V gene sequence: CDR1 SEHNR, CDR2 FQNEAQ (reference sequence). CDR3 in amino acids: CASSSPLDGGRASYNEQFF. As DNA, the CDR3 is TGTGCCAGCAGCTCCCCCTTGGATGGCGGGAGGGCCTCCTACAATGAGCAGTTCTTC. Full variable domain (missing parts from reference TRBV7-9 and TRBJ2-1): DTGVSQNPRHKITKRGQNVTFRCDPISEHNRLYWYRQTLGQGPEFLTYFQNEAQLEKSRLLSDRFSAERPKGSFSTLEIQRTEQGDSAMYLCASSSPLDGGRASYNEQFFGPGTRLTVL.

The chain employs TRBV5-6 and TRBJ2-5; 11 bases are shared with TRBD2. The CDR3 length is 15 residues. V trimming: 3 bases; J trimming: 5 bases; junction bases outside the gene matches: 6. From germline, CDR1 is SGHDT and CDR2 YYEEEE. CDR3 in amino acids: CASSSVAGGWETQYF. In nucleotides, the CDR3 is TGTGCCAGCAGCTCCGTAGCGGGGGGGTGGGAGACCCAGTACTTC. Variable domain in full (rest from reference TRBV5-6 and TRBJ2-5): DAGVTQSPTHLIKTRGQQVTLRCSPKSGHDTVSWYQQALGQGPQFIFQYYEEEERQRGNFPDRFSGHQFPNYSSELNVNALLLGDSALYLCASSSVAGGWETQYFGPGTRLLVL.

The chain has TRBV7-9 and TRBJ1-4; no clear D. With 0 bases removed from V and 2 bases from J, the gap between germline ends came to 7 bases. There are 15 residues in the CDR3. Germline CDR1 and CDR2: SEHNR and FQNEAQ (reference sequence). In nucleotides, the CDR3 is TGTGCCAGCAGCTTAGCCGCCGGGACTAATGAAAAACTGTTTTTT. Translated: CASSLAAGTNEKLFF.

Notes on this clone: One junction end does not reproduce the germline sequence, and a read error may be involved. The chain carries TRBV7-7 and TRBJ2-1; D perhaps matches TRBD1 (5 bases). The CDR3 length is 13 residues. CDR1 is SSHAT, CDR2 FNYEAQ, per germline (reference sequence). For the CDR3, the DNA is TGTGCTAGCAGCCTGGGGCTAGGTGATGAGCAGTTCTTC. Its translation is CASSLGLGDEQFF.

In regard to this clone: One junction end does not reproduce the germline sequence, and a read error may be involved. The V gene is TRBV7-2, the J gene TRBJ2-2, with D maybe TRBD1 (5 bases). Germline loops: CDR1 SGHTA, CDR2 FQGNSA. This CDR3 has 15 residues. As DNA, the CDR3 is TGTGCCAGCAGCTTAGCCAGGGCGAACCCCGGGGAGCTGTTTTTT. Encoded protein: CASSLARANPGELFF.

The chain uses TRBV9 and TRBJ1-2, with a possible D match to TRBD1 (6 bases). CDR1 is SGDLS, CDR2 YYNGEE, per germline. Deletions cut 4 bases from V and 7 bases from J, with 17 bases between. The CDR3 sequence is 14 residues long. CDR3 amino acids: CASSSRTDHLGYTF. The CDR3 DNA is TGTGCCAGCAGCTCTAGGACAGACCATCTTGGCTACACCTTC.

This clone was counted between two and nine times. The genes are TRBV5-4 and TRBJ2-5, with 8 bases identical to TRBD2. The V and J ends lost 4 bases and 4 bases, in that order; junction bases with no gene match: 9. This CDR3 has 15 amino acids. Germline V gene data show CDR1 as SGHNT and CDR2 as YYREEE (reference sequence). This CDR3 is CASSPGGARGETQYF. The CDR3, as DNA: TGTGCCAGCAGCCCGGGGGGGGCCCGGGGAGAGACCCAGTACTTC.

A few counts support this clone. The J gene is TRBJ2-7, the V gene TRBV7-3; TRBD2 matches 9 bases. This CDR3 region has 15 residues. The V gene's germline CDR1 is SGHTA and CDR2 FQGTGA. V dropped 5 bases and J dropped 3; count of bases not matched to a gene: 8. CDR3 DNA sequence: TGTGCCAGCAGCGTGGGAGCGGGGGGATTCTACGAGCAGTACTTC. Protein: CASSVGAGGFYEQYF.